This T cell receptor (beta chain) is drawn from a study of CD8+ T cells in alopecia areata. Turning to the study itself: Treated patients were given oral tofacitinib, which was dosed at 5 to 10 mg twice daily.

Extracted from the samples, RNA was reverse transcribed into cDNA to serve as the sequencing template. Profiling relied on immunoSEQ multiplex PCR, and the TCRdb table lists in-frame clones only, not all of them. The sample gives 190,000 or so clones, roughly three fifths of which show up once; approximately 3.3% is in the top ten. General study findings and limits: In blood and scalp, many expanded lesional clones persisted during tofacitinib. Compared with normal scalp, lesional scalp had higher clonality and more expanded CD8+ clones.

The treatment: oral pan-JAK inhibitor, 5-10 mg twice daily. On this clone itself: What it binds is not known. Within the sample, other DNA sequences also encode this same CDR3.

V lost 0 bases, J lost 5 bases, and 4 bases lay in between. The germline V gene has CDR1 GTSNPN and CDR2 SVGIG (reference sequence). The CDR3 has 11 amino acids. Sequencing was performed on CD4+ T cells sorted from blood, taken at week 4, from a patient treated with tofacitinib. This chain connects TRBV30 to TRBJ2-5; D is uncertain. The clonotype originates from a human donor with alopecia areata. CDR3 region: CAWSVAETQYF. The CDR3 nucleotides are TGTGCCTGGAGTGTTGCTGAGACCCAGTACTTC.